These 3 T cell receptor beta chains came from one sample sequenced in a study of control samples from healthy donors and cancer patients. The repertoire was sequenced with immunoSEQ multiplex PCR; TCRdb's copy has only in-frame clones and lacks some. Of some 120,000 clones listed, around 93% are singletons. The sequencing input was blood. The receptors shown here come from a man between 18 and 29 years old in good health.

CDR3 in amino acids: CASSISGGSYNEQFF. The CDR3 DNA reads as TGTGCCAGTAGTATAAGTGGCGGTTCCTACAATGAGCAGTTCTTC. The chain combines TRBV19 with TRBJ2-1; D is undetermined. Trimming left V 2 bases short and J 1 base short, with 9 bases between. This CDR3 has 15 amino acids. Germline CDR1 and CDR2: LNHDA and SQIVND (reference sequence).

The chain combines TRBV7-9 with TRBJ1-6; D gene uncertain. Germline loops: CDR1 SEHNR, CDR2 FQNEAQ (reference sequence). The CDR3 covers 16 residues. The germline V and J ends were trimmed by 1 base and 0 bases, with 7 bases remaining between them. The CDR3 sequence: CASSLEGSSYNSPLHF. CDR3 in DNA: TGTGCCAGCAGCTTAGAGGGCAGCTCCTATAATTCACCCCTCCACTTT. Filled out from reference TRBV7-9 and TRBJ1-6, the complete variable domain reads DTGVSQNPRHKITKRGQNVTFRCDPISEHNRLYWYRQTLGQGPEFLTYFQNEAQLEKSRLLSDRFSAERPKGSFSTLEIQRTEQGDSAMYLCASSLEGSSYNSPLHFGNGTRLTVT.

The V call is TRBV15, the J call TRBJ1-6; D gene uncertain. The CDR3 contains 14 residues. Germline V gene sequence: CDR1 LNHNV, CDR2 YYDKDF (reference sequence). V was clipped by 0 bases and J by 4 bases, with 4 bases between them. DNA for the CDR3: TGTGCCACCAGCAGAGACAGATATAATTCACCCCTCCACTTT. Protein sequence: CATSRDRYNSPLHF.